This TCR beta chain was recorded in a study of T cell responses to AZD1222 COVID-19 vaccine. A word on this clone: What it binds is unknown.

Produced via immunoSEQ multiplex PCR; TCRdb's table is partial and in-frame only. This sample has some 96,000 clones, with approximately 89% found just once. Study-wide points: Females outnumbered males among donors, who were mostly white British; clonal diversity was possibly underestimated. Repertoires were sampled only after the peak T cell response.

Germline loops: CDR1 SGHNT, CDR2 YYREEE (reference sequence). This CDR3 is built from 15 residues. V was cut by 0 bases and J by 1 base, with 8 bases left in between. Sequenced here: peripheral blood, sampled on day 0 of MenACWY control vaccination. This rearrangement joins TRBV5-4 to TRBJ2-1; no clear D gene. The receptor's source is an adult in good health. The CDR3 spells CASSLAPGSYNEQFF. The CDR3 DNA reads TGTGCCAGCAGCTTGGCCCCGGGTTCCTACAATGAGCAGTTCTTC.